This T cell receptor (beta chain) is from a study of tumor-infiltrating lymphocytes in oesophageal squamous cell carcinoma (dated by TCRdb to about 2016). CDR1 and CDR2 were assigned from the germline V gene as MNHEY and SVGAGI. Including the terminal cysteine and phenylalanine, the CDR3 comprises 15 residues. Only the CDR3 region is kept as DNA, spanning 45 bases read in frame from base 1. The method behind the library was PCR. Sequencing instrument: Illumina HiSeq 2000. TCRdb applied fastp at Q25 and MiXCR to the public reads, then kept only in-frame beta chains. Every distinct CDR3 protein forms one entry, paired with its most common genes and DNA. The sample table contains 20,000 to 25,000 distinct CDR3 sequences; only one count was recorded for over 30% of them. Roughly 19% of the sample goes to the ten largest clones. In regard to this clonotype: Its antigen has not been determined. Qualities for individual bases were not recorded, and no much larger clone is one base off.

The clonotype was recovered from a female donor with esophageal squamous cell carcinoma. The V gene is TRBV6-5 and the J gene is TRBJ2-5; 9 central bases correspond to TRBD1. Near its end, the DNA agrees better with TRBJ2-1, so the J call may be wrong. The sample taken for sequencing was esophageal tumor tissue. CDR3 reads: CASSYTGTGSNEQFF. The DNA sequence is given as TGTGCCAGCAGTTACACCGGGACAGGGAGCAATGAGCAGTTCTTC.